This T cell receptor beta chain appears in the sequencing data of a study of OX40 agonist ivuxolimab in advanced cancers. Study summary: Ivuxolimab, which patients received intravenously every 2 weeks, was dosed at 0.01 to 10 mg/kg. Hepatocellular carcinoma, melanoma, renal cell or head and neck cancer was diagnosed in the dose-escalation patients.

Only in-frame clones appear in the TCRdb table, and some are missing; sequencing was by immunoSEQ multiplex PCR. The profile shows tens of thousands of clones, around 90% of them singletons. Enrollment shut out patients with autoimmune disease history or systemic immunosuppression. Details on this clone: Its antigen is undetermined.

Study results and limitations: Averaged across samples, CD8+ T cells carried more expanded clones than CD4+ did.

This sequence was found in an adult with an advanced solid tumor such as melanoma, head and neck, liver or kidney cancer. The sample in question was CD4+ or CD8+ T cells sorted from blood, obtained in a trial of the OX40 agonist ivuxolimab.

The CDR3 protein is CASRPGAGRLQETQYF. Written as DNA, the CDR3 is TGTGCCAGCAGGCCGGGGGCGGGCCGCCTCCAAGAGACCCAGTACTTC. J is TRBJ2-5 and V is TRBV5-6; D tentatively reads TRBD1 or TRBD2 (6 bases each). The CDR3 loop spans 16 amino acids. V dropped 5 bases and J dropped 1 base, with 18 bases sitting between them. CDR1 SGHDT and CDR2 YYEEEE come from the germline V gene.